A single sample gave rise to the 27 T cell receptor beta chains below, sequenced in a study of response to subunit inactivated influenza vaccine. MiXCR, run by TCRdb on the RT-PCR reads, gives a single entry per CDR3 protein. The sample holds over 150,000 distinct CDR3 sequences, roughly a tenth seen once. The sequences come from CD8+ T cells sorted from PBMCs, collected 23 months after vaccination. The source of these receptors is a man aged 50 to 75 who received an inactivated influenza vaccine.

The chain combines TRBV27 with TRBJ2-2, with 8 bases fitting TRBD2. Trimming at V came to 5 bases and at J to 6 bases, leaving 11 bases not matched to a gene. CDR1 is MNHEY, CDR2 SMNVEV, per germline (reference sequence). The CDR3 totals 16 residues. The CDR3 region has the DNA TGTGCCAGCAGTCCAATAGCGGGGTCAGGCGCCGGGGAGCTGTTTTTT. Amino acids: CASSPIAGSGAGELFF.

Many counts were recorded for this clonotype. The chain recombines TRBV2 with TRBJ2-7; TRBD1 aligns across 7 bases. The CDR3 contains 15 residues. V shed 9 bases, J shed 3 bases, and the junction held 14 bases outside the gene matches. Germline lookup yields CDR1 SNHLY and CDR2 FYNNEI. The DNA of the CDR3 is TGTGCCAGTCTAGGCCCGGGGACAGAGAGCTACGAGCAGTACTTC. This sequence encodes CASLGPGTESYEQYF.

The J gene is TRBJ2-1, the V gene TRBV11-2; 9 bases agree with TRBD2. V was pared by 5 bases and J by 6 bases, with 5 bases of the junction left unmatched. The CDR3 totals 14 residues. Looked up from germline, CDR1 is SGHAT and CDR2 is FQNNGV. The CDR3 sequence: CASSLWRGGNEQFF. CDR3 DNA: TGTGCCAGCAGCCTTTGGCGGGGGGGCAATGAGCAGTTCTTC.

This clonotype appeared a single time. This chain uses TRBV28 with TRBJ1-4, with 7 positions matching TRBD1. The CDR3 runs 15 residues. Losses at the gene ends were 6 bases for V and 3 bases for J; bases not matched to a gene: 7. The germline V gene encodes CDR1 MDHEN and CDR2 SYDVKM. The CDR3 nucleotides are TGTGCCAGCAGCCTACAGGGGCGGCCTAATGAAAAACTGTTTTTT. It specifies CASSLQGRPNEKLFF. Filled out from reference TRBV28 and TRBJ1-4, the complete variable domain reads DVKVTQSSRYLVKRTGEKVFLECVQDMDHENMFWYRQDPGLGLRLIYFSYDVKMKEKGDIPEGYSVSREKKERFSLILESASTNQTSMYLCASSLQGRPNEKLFFGSGTQLSVL.

In its sample, this clonotype was seen many times. This chain connects TRBV28 to TRBJ2-7, with TRBD1 identical over 7 bases. The CDR3 has 14 residues. J gave up 2 bases and V 5 bases, and 6 bases lay outside the gene matches. Germline assignment: CDR1 MDHEN and CDR2 SYDVKM. For the CDR3, the DNA is TGTGCCAGCAGTCCTGGACAGGTGCCCTACGAGCAGTACTTC. This codes for CASSPGQVPYEQYF.

The chain is built from TRBV10-3 and TRBJ2-1; 10 bases line up with TRBD2. With V trimmed by 7 bases and J by 8 bases, 8 bases remained unmatched. The CDR3 consists of 14 residues. Germline values: CDR1 ENHRY, CDR2 SYGVKD. The CDR3 reads CAIKPGLASDEQFF. CDR3 coding DNA: TGTGCCATCAAGCCGGGACTAGCGAGTGATGAGCAGTTCTTC.

This clonotype was seen a few times. The chain joins TRBV12-3 or TRBV12-4 to TRBJ1-6; a possible D gene is TRBD1 (6 bases). This CDR3 is 14 amino acids long. Trimming left V 6 bases short and J 9 bases short, with 15 bases between. DNA of the CDR3: TGTGCCAGCAGAGGACAGTTGGAAGGTTCACCCCTCCACTTT. Protein: CASRGQLEGSPLHF.

V is TRBV9 and J is TRBJ1-1, with a possible D match to TRBD1 (5 bases). Trimming took 3 bases from V and 2 from J, leaving 8 bases between them. This CDR3 region has 13 residues. Looked up from germline, CDR1 is SGDLS and CDR2 is YYNGEE. The DNA of the CDR3 is TGTGCCAGCAGCGCCGGGGCTAACACTGAAGCTTTCTTT. Translation: CASSAGANTEAFF.

The chain carries TRBV30 and TRBJ2-7; possibly TRBD1 or TRBD2 for D (5 bases each). The V end lost 2 bases, the J end lost 6 bases, and 17 bases lay between the germline ends. This CDR3 spans 14 amino acids. Looked up from germline, CDR1 is GTSNPN and CDR2 is SVGIG (reference sequence). CDR3 in DNA: TGTGCCTGGAGTTGGCTAATGGGGGATGGCGAGCAGTACTTC. This sequence encodes CAWSWLMGDGEQYF.

This sequence joins TRBV29-1 and TRBJ2-2, with no clear D. This CDR3 region has 12 residues. Germline V gene data show CDR1 as SQVTM and CDR2 as ANQGSEA. Trimming took 4 bases from V and 7 from J, leaving 10 bases between them. In DNA form, the CDR3 reads TGCAGCGTTGCATGGGTGAGCGGGGAGCTGTTTTTT. Translation: CSVAWVSGELFF.

This clonotype was detected many times. The chain is built from TRBV12-3 or TRBV12-4 and TRBJ2-1; TRBD2 matches 9 bases. This CDR3 has 14 amino acids. V dropped 3 bases and J dropped 4; count of bases not matched to a gene: 1. The CDR3 bases are TGTGCCAGCAGTTTCCTAGCGGGGTACAATGAGCAGTTCTTC. This sequence encodes CASSFLAGYNEQFF.

With regard to this clonotype: Possible read error: a much larger clone is one base away. This chain joins TRBV12-3 or TRBV12-4 and TRBJ2-3; D is undetermined. CDR3 size: 14 residues. CDR3 in amino acids: CARSLDGSTDTQYF. The CDR3, as DNA: TGTGCCCGCAGTTTAGACGGCAGCACAGATACGCAGTATTTT.

This clonotype was counted at least ten times. The chain has TRBV2 and TRBJ2-7; D remains ambiguous. The CDR3 is 14 amino acids. From germline, CDR1 is SNHLY and CDR2 FYNNEI. V lost 7 bases to trimming and J lost 1 base, with 14 bases between them. The DNA for the CDR3 is TGTGCCAGCACAATGGACGCAGGATCCTACGAGCAGTACTTC. This translates into CASTMDAGSYEQYF.

This chain connects TRBV7-2 to TRBJ1-1; no reliable D call. CDR1 and CDR2 from the germline V gene are SGHTA and FQGNSA. V shed 5 bases and J shed 8 bases, with 9 bases lying between them. There are 11 residues in the CDR3. CDR3 sequence reads: CASSPSGEAFF. For the CDR3, the DNA is TGTGCCAGCAGCCCCTCGGGGGAAGCTTTCTTT.

About this clonotype: A much larger clonotype is one base distant, so this may be a read error. CDR3 protein: CVSSYGTEQFF. The CDR3 bases are TGTGTCAGCAGTTACGGGACGGAGCAGTTCTTC. The genes are TRBV6-2 or TRBV6-3 and TRBJ2-1; the D gene could be TRBD1 or TRBD2 (5 bases each). The CDR3 has 11 residues. Germline CDR1 is MNHEY and CDR2 is SVGEGT.

In this sample, this clonotype turned up a few times. V and J are TRBV6-2 or TRBV6-3 and TRBJ2-1; 11 bases match TRBD2. V was pared by 6 bases and J by 3 bases, with 7 bases of the junction left unmatched. CDR1 and CDR2 (germline): MNHEY, SVGEGT. This CDR3 region has 16 residues. The CDR3 is CASRPIAGGFYNEQFF. The CDR3 bases are TGTGCCAGCAGACCTATAGCGGGGGGGTTCTACAATGAGCAGTTCTTC.

This clonotype was seen a handful of times. V gene TRBV6-2 or TRBV6-3 combines with J gene TRBJ1-2; D unclear. This CDR3 region has 12 residues. The ends were cut back, 6 bases at V and 2 bases at J, with 7 bases in the middle. Looked up from germline, CDR1 is MNHEY and CDR2 is SVGEGT. CDR3 protein: CASRRTNYGYTF. The DNA of the CDR3 is TGTGCCAGCAGGAGAACGAACTATGGCTACACCTTC.

This clonotype was picked up many times. The chain uses TRBV6-1 and TRBJ1-4, with D possibly TRBD1 on 5 matching bases. This CDR3 has 13 residues. CDR1 and CDR2 (germline): MNHNS, SASEGT. V was trimmed by 5 bases and J by 6 bases, leaving 10 bases between them. The CDR3 protein is CASSRGGDEKLFF. Written as DNA, the CDR3 is TGTGCCAGCAGTCGGGGGGGGGATGAAAAACTGTTTTTT.

V and J are TRBV7-9 and TRBJ2-7; 8 nucleotides line up with TRBD1. After removal of 10 bases from V and 3 bases from J, the junction contained 8 bases not matched to a gene. Germline CDR1 reads SEHNR; CDR2 reads FQNEAQ (reference sequence). The length of the CDR3 is 13 residues. The CDR3 DNA reads TGTGCCACCAACAGGGACAGGAGCTACGAGCAGTACTTC. Amino acids: CATNRDRSYEQYF.

The chain links TRBV3-1 to TRBJ2-1; a possible D gene is TRBD2 (6 bases). V lost 5 bases to trimming and J lost 0 bases, with 17 bases between them. The CDR3 spans 17 residues. Germline V gene data show CDR1 as LGHDT and CDR2 as YNNKEL (reference sequence). CDR3 sequence (DNA): TGTGCCAGCAGCGGGGACCTTAGCGGTACCTCCTACAATGAGCAGTTCTTC. This sequence encodes CASSGDLSGTSYNEQFF.

This chain joins TRBV7-9 and TRBJ2-1, with 12 bases lining up with TRBD2. Germline trimming cut 5 bases from V and 5 bases from J; bases unmatched to any gene: 7. CDR1 and CDR2 from the germline V gene are SEHNR and FQNEAQ (reference sequence). This CDR3 has 16 residues. CDR3 loop: CASSGRLAGENNEQFF. CDR3 coding DNA: TGTGCCAGCAGCGGAAGACTAGCGGGAGAAAACAATGAGCAGTTCTTC.

This clonotype was recorded at least ten times. This chain joins TRBV20-1 and TRBJ2-3; 7 bases match TRBD2. The CDR3 runs 14 residues. Germline loops: CDR1 DFQATT, CDR2 SNEGSKA (reference sequence). The ends lost 3 bases at V and 2 bases at J; junction bases unmatched: 5. This CDR3 reads CSASLGGDTDTQYF. CDR3 coding DNA: TGCAGTGCTAGCTTGGGAGGGGACACAGATACGCAGTATTTT.

This sequence joins TRBV4-1 and TRBJ2-3; 7 bases line up with TRBD2. This CDR3 comprises 16 residues. The V segment lost 4 bases and the J segment 2 bases; nucleotides outside the gene matches: 9. Germline assignment: CDR1 MGHRA and CDR2 YSYEKL. The CDR3 DNA follows: TGCGCCAGCAGCCCCGGTGGAGCGGGGATCACAGATACGCAGTATTTT. Translating it yields CASSPGGAGITDTQYF.

This clonotype was counted between two and nine times. J is TRBJ2-1 and V is TRBV5-5; D is possibly TRBD1 (5 bases). Germline V CDR1 and CDR2: SGHKS, YYEKEE (reference sequence). V shed 8 bases and J shed 16 bases, with 13 bases lying between them. This CDR3 is 9 amino acids long. The CDR3 DNA sequence: TGTGCCAGGGGCTTGGGGCTCTTCTTC. This sequence encodes CARGLGLFF.

The J gene is TRBJ2-6, the V gene TRBV29-1; maybe TRBD2 (6 bases). The CDR3 length is 15 residues. CDR1 SQVTM and CDR2 ANQGSEA come from the germline V gene. V was clipped by 7 bases and J by 2 bases, with 15 bases between them. CDR3 nucleotides: TGCAGCGCTCGAACGGGGGTGACTGGGGCCAACGTCCTGACTTTC. It encodes CSARTGVTGANVLTF.

In its sample, this clonotype was seen a few times. J is TRBJ2-1 and V is TRBV6-2 or TRBV6-3; 8 nucleotides agree with TRBD2. CDR3 size: 15 residues. J gave up 3 bases and V 2 bases, and 3 bases lay outside the gene matches. Germline CDR1 and CDR2: MNHEY and SVGEGT. CDR3 DNA sequence: TGTGCCAGCAGTTACGGCCTAGCGGGCTACAATGAGCAGTTCTTC. It codes for CASSYGLAGYNEQFF.

Many counts were recorded for this clonotype. V usage is TRBV7-9 and J usage is TRBJ1-2; perhaps TRBD1 as D (5 bases). V lost 11 bases, J lost 8 bases, and 15 bases lay in between. From germline, CDR1 is SEHNR and CDR2 FQNEAQ (reference sequence). CDR3 length equals 11 residues. The CDR3: CAGLRGEGYTF. The CDR3 DNA reads TGTGCCGGCCTGAGGGGCGAGGGCTACACCTTC.